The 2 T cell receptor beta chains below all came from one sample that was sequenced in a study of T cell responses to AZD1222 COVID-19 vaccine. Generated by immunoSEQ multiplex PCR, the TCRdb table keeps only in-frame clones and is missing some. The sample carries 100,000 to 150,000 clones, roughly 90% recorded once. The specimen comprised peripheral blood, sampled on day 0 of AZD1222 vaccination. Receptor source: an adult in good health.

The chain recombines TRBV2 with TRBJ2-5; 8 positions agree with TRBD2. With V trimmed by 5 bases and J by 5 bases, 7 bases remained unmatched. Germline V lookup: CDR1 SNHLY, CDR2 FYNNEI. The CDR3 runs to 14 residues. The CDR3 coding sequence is TGTGCCAGCAGTTACGGGGGGGTTGGGGAGACCCAGTACTTC. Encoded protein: CASSYGGVGETQYF.

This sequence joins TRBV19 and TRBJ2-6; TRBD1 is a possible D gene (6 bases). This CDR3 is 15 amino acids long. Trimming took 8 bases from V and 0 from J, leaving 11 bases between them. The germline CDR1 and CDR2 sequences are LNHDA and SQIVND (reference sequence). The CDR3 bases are TGTGCCAGTTCAGGGGTACACTCTGGGGCCAACGTCCTGACTTTC. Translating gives CASSGVHSGANVLTF.